This T cell receptor beta chain stems from a study of blood T cells in healthy people across ages. Broader study findings: A strong correlation was seen between TCR beta diversity and naive T cell percentage. More naive CD4+ cells and higher diversity were found in long-lived than in aged donors.

Of note for this clonotype: The antigen remains unidentified.

Every donor gave 9.5 to 10 milliliters of peripheral blood. Through a sample-barcoded 5' primer and a J-beta primer mix, a second PCR was run for roughly 6 to 12 cycles. Every molecule of cDNA carried a tag from a template-switch adaptor with 12 random nucleotides. TCRdb reanalysed the 5' RACE reads using MiXCR and keeps one entry per CDR3 protein. The sample has roughly 1.5 million distinct CDR3 sequences; 35% to 45% are singletons. Input material: blood. The TCR sequence derives from a woman between 18 and 30 years old in good health.

The CDR3 DNA sequence: TGTGCCAGCACCCCAACAGGGTACAATGAGCAGTTCTTC. Translating it yields CASTPTGYNEQFF. The chain couples TRBV12-3 or TRBV12-4 to TRBJ2-1, with D possibly matching TRBD1 (6 bases). Deletions cut 7 bases from V and 4 bases from J, with 11 bases between. The length of the CDR3 is 13 residues.